The sequence of this TCR beta chain was determined in a study of response to subunit inactivated influenza vaccine. This clonotype appeared a few times. Its antigen is still unknown. The CDR3 length is 15 residues. The V gene lost 1 base and the J gene lost 2 bases, with 12 bases spanning the gap. CDR1 and CDR2 from the germline V gene are SEHNR and FQNEAQ (reference sequence). TCRdb analysed the RT-PCR reads with MiXCR anew, one entry per CDR3 protein. The table shows approximately 730,000 distinct CDR3 sequences, with approximately 15% occurring only once. Study-level points and caveats: Each seasonal influenza vaccination recruits few new T cells, the authors suggested.

This sequence originates from a man between 50 and 59 years old who received an inactivated influenza vaccine. This chain joins TRBV7-9 and TRBJ2-7; no clear D. The sequenced sample was PBMCs from blood, obtained roughly 2 weeks before vaccination. The CDR3 bases are TGTGCCAGCAGCTTAGAAGTTAGGCCTACCTACGAGCAGTACTTC. The encoded protein is CASSLEVRPTYEQYF.